This T cell receptor (beta chain) came from a study of T-cell memory formation after mild COVID-19. Study-level results: Detection of some responders pre-infection suggested pre-existing cross-reactive memory T cells participated.

TCRdb re-called the 5' RACE reads through MiXCR, storing one row per CDR3 protein. The sample shows approximately 200,000 distinct CDR3 sequences, 16% of them seen only once. V was trimmed by 5 bases and J by 4 bases, leaving 18 bases between them. The CDR3 loop spans 15 amino acids. Germline CDR1 SGHRS, CDR2 YFSETQ. The table lists this clonotype with a few counts. Antigen specificity is unknown. The chain links TRBV5-1 to TRBJ1-1; D unclear. This clonotype originated in an adult woman who had mild COVID-19 (a few samples of this study predate the infection). Cell type and time point are not known. Sequenced input: PBMCs or a T cell subset sorted from them (not recorded which). CDR3 residues: CASSPLTGLGTEAFF. CDR3 in DNA: TGCGCCAGCAGTCCTCTGACCGGCCTCGGCACTGAAGCTTTCTTT.